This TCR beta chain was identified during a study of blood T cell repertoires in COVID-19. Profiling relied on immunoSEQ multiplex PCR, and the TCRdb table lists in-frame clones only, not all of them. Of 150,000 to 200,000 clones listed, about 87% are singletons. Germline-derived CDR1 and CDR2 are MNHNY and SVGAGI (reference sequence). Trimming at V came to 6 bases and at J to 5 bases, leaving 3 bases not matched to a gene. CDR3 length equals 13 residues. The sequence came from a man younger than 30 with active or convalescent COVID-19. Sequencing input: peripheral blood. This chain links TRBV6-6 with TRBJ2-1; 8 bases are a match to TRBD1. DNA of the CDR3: TGTGCCAGCAGCCGGGGACAGGACAATGAGCAGTTCTTC. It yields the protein CASSRGQDNEQFF.